A single sample is the source of the 2 T cell receptor beta chains below, sequenced in a study of blood T cell repertoires in COVID-19. Profiled with immunoSEQ multiplex PCR; TCRdb holds only in-frame clones, not every one. The table has fewer than 150,000 clones, approximately 84% seen once. The source material was peripheral blood. Receptors originate from a human donor in a cohort sampled during active COVID-19.

This chain connects TRBV5-1 to TRBJ2-5; 7 bases map to TRBD1. V was pared by 8 bases and J by 2 bases, with 6 bases of the junction left unmatched. This CDR3 has 13 residues. CDR1 is SGHRS, CDR2 YFSETQ, per germline. The CDR3 DNA sequence: TGCGCCAGTTCGACAGGGAGTCAAGAGACCCAGTACTTC. Its protein is CASSTGSQETQYF. The variable domain in full, completed from reference TRBV5-1 and TRBJ2-5, reads KAGVTQTPRYLIKTRGQQVTLSCSPISGHRSVSWYQQTPGQGLQFLFEYFSETQRNKGNFPGRFSGRQFSNSRSEMNVSTLELGDSALYLCASSTGSQETQYFGPGTRLLVL.

The chain has TRBV9 and TRBJ2-1, with 7 bases matching TRBD1. V was pared by 3 bases and J by 0 bases, with 3 bases of the junction left unmatched. The CDR3 has 15 amino acids. Germline values: CDR1 SGDLS, CDR2 YYNGEE. The CDR3 region is CASSAGQASYNEQFF. The CDR3 DNA sequence: TGTGCCAGCAGCGCCGGACAGGCCTCCTACAATGAGCAGTTCTTC.